This T cell receptor (beta chain) was found in a study of spatial heterogeneity in lung cancer. Whole-study context: Alpha-chain detections were consistently fewer than beta-chain detections among the sequences.

With respect to this clonotype: Antigen specificity is unknown.

Time point: sample taken at primary tumor resection. Without sorting, whole RNA was sequenced from tumor, nontumor lung or frozen PBMC. The donors comprised about 70 untreated early-stage non-small cell lung cancer patients. Unique molecular identifiers tagged every individual TCR cDNA molecule. One entry per CDR3 protein, called by TCRdb with MiXCR from the 5' RACE reads. The sample lists roughly 100,000 distinct CDR3 sequences, around 10% occurring once. Study outcomes and limitations: More often at tumor resection than at routine follow-up, ubiquitous expanded tumor TCRs were detected in the blood.

V shed 3 bases and J shed 2 bases, with 13 bases lying between them. The germline V gene encodes CDR1 SGHTA and CDR2 FQGNSA. CDR3 length: 15 residues. The V gene is TRBV7-2, the J gene TRBJ2-5, with D perhaps matching TRBD1 or TRBD2 (6 bases each). The TCR sequence derives from a male donor with early-stage non-small cell lung cancer. The source material was PBMCs, sampled at surgery. The CDR3: CASSFTGAGQETQYF. CDR3 sequence (DNA): TGTGCCAGCAGCTTTACGGGGGCCGGACAAGAGACCCAGTACTTC.